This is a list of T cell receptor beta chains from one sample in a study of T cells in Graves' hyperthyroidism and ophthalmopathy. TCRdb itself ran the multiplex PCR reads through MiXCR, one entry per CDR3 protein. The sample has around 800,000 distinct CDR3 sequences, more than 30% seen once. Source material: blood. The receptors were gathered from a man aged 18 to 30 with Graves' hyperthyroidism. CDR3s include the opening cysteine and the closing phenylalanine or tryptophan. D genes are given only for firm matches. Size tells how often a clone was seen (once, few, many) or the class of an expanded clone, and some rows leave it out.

cdr3_aa: CASQPGQGGDGYTF
cdr3_nt: TGTGCCAGCCAACCGGGACAGGGAGGGGATGGCTACACCTTC
clone_size: many
j_call: TRBJ1-2
v_call: TRBV2
cdr3_length: 14
d_call: TRBD1

cdr3_aa: CASNRDSFQETQYF
cdr3_nt: TGTGCCAGCAACCGGGACAGTTTCCAAGAGACCCAGTACTTC
clone_size: .
j_call: TRBJ2-5
v_call: TRBV2
cdr3_length: 14
d_call: TRBD1

cdr3_aa: CSVVRGQETQYF
cdr3_nt: TGCAGCGTTGTGCGGGGTCAAGAGACCCAGTACTTC
clone_size: many
j_call: TRBJ2-5
v_call: TRBV29-1
cdr3_length: 12
d_call: .

cdr3_aa: CASSANNWETQYF
cdr3_nt: TGCGCCAGCAGTGCGAACAACTGGGAGACCCAGTACTTC
clone_size: many
j_call: TRBJ2-5
v_call: TRBV10-1
cdr3_length: 13
d_call: .

cdr3_aa: CASSEYTGTVVGKLFF
cdr3_nt: TGTGCCAGCAGTGAATATACCGGGACAGTGGTAGGAAAACTGTTTTTT
clone_size: many
j_call: TRBJ1-4
v_call: TRBV25-1
cdr3_length: 16
d_call: TRBD1

cdr3_aa: CASSQDGGTGEAVQYF
cdr3_nt: TGCGCCAGCAGCCAAGATGGAGGGACAGGGGAAGCCGTGCAGTACTTC
clone_size: .
j_call: TRBJ2-7
v_call: TRBV4-3
cdr3_length: 16
d_call: TRBD1

cdr3_aa: CASSWGKSTEAFF
cdr3_nt: TGTGCCAGTAGTTGGGGGAAGAGCACTGAAGCTTTCTTT
clone_size: .
j_call: TRBJ1-1
v_call: TRBV19
cdr3_length: 13
d_call: .

cdr3_aa: CASSQRLAGGEQYF
cdr3_nt: TGTGCCAGCAGCCAAAGACTAGCGGGAGGCGAGCAGTACTTC
clone_size: few
j_call: TRBJ2-7
v_call: TRBV7-2
cdr3_length: 14
d_call: TRBD2

cdr3_aa: CATSEGADITDTQYF
cdr3_nt: TGTGCCACCAGTGAAGGAGCGGACATTACAGATACGCAGTATTTT
clone_size: .
j_call: TRBJ2-3
v_call: TRBV24-1
cdr3_length: 15
d_call: .

cdr3_aa: CASPSGGAPINSPLHF
cdr3_nt: TGCGCCAGCCCGTCCGGGGGGGCACCCATTAATTCACCCCTCCACTTT
clone_size: .
j_call: TRBJ1-6
v_call: TRBV5-1
cdr3_length: 16
d_call: .

cdr3_aa: CASRDAGQGQPQHF
cdr3_nt: TGTGCCAGCAGAGACGCGGGGCAGGGTCAGCCCCAGCATTTT
clone_size: .
j_call: TRBJ1-5
v_call: TRBV2
cdr3_length: 14
d_call: .

cdr3_aa: CASYRGDNSPLHF
cdr3_nt: TGTGCCAGCTATCGGGGGGACAATTCACCCCTCCACTTT
clone_size: many
j_call: TRBJ1-6
v_call: TRBV7-8
cdr3_length: 13
d_call: .

cdr3_aa: CSVWEGANTGELFF
cdr3_nt: TGCAGCGTTTGGGAGGGGGCGAACACCGGGGAGCTGTTTTTT
clone_size: many
j_call: TRBJ2-2
v_call: TRBV29-1
cdr3_length: 14
d_call: .

cdr3_aa: CASSPREDVLTF
cdr3_nt: TGTGCCAGCTCCCCCCGGGAAGACGTCCTGACTTTC
clone_size: .
j_call: TRBJ2-6
v_call: TRBV25-1
cdr3_length: 12
d_call: .

cdr3_aa: CASSPNSAGGGETQYF
cdr3_nt: TGTGCCAGCAGCCCGAATTCAGCGGGAGGTGGGGAGACCCAGTACTTC
clone_size: few
j_call: TRBJ2-5
v_call: TRBV11-2
cdr3_length: 16
d_call: TRBD2

cdr3_aa: CATSDPQTSGWEETQYF
cdr3_nt: TGTGCCACCAGTGATCCACAGACTAGCGGGTGGGAAGAGACCCAGTACTTC
clone_size: many
j_call: TRBJ2-5
v_call: TRBV24-1
cdr3_length: 17
d_call: TRBD2

cdr3_aa: CASRTDLKQYF
cdr3_nt: TGTGCCAGCAGAACGGATCTAAAGCAGTACTTC
clone_size: few
j_call: TRBJ2-7
v_call: TRBV6-5
cdr3_length: 11
d_call: .

cdr3_aa: CSARDPVRDQTNEKLFF
cdr3_nt: TGCAGTGCTAGAGATCCCGTCAGGGACCAAACTAATGAAAAACTGTTTTTT
clone_size: .
j_call: TRBJ1-4
v_call: TRBV20-1
cdr3_length: 17
d_call: .

cdr3_aa: CSVDRQGSCFF
cdr3_nt: .
clone_size: .
j_call: TRBJ2-2
v_call: TRBV29-1
cdr3_length: 11
d_call: .

cdr3_aa: CASSKNAGDTGELFF
cdr3_nt: TGTGCCAGCAGCAAAAACGCAGGGGACACCGGGGAGCTGTTTTTT
clone_size: few
j_call: TRBJ2-2
v_call: TRBV2
cdr3_length: 15
d_call: .

cdr3_aa: CASSQDWSSGNTIYF
cdr3_nt: TGTGCCAGCAGCCAAGACTGGAGCTCTGGAAACACCATATATTTT
clone_size: .
j_call: TRBJ1-3
v_call: TRBV3-1
cdr3_length: 15
d_call: .

cdr3_aa: CSASVKGMGTEAFF
cdr3_nt: TGCAGTGCTAGCGTCAAGGGGATGGGCACTGAAGCTTTCTTT
clone_size: .
j_call: TRBJ1-1
v_call: TRBV20-1
cdr3_length: 14
d_call: .

cdr3_aa: CASSSRTGWERERGEETQYF
cdr3_nt: TGTGCCAGCAGTTCTCGAACAGGGTGGGAGCGGGAGAGAGGGGAAGAGACCCAGTACTTC
clone_size: .
j_call: TRBJ2-5
v_call: TRBV2
cdr3_length: 20
d_call: TRBD2

cdr3_aa: CASSLHGDQKTQYF
cdr3_nt: TGTGCCAGCAGCCTACATGGTGACCAAAAGACCCAGTACTTC
clone_size: .
j_call: TRBJ2-5
v_call: TRBV27
cdr3_length: 14
d_call: .

cdr3_aa: CASSFNRSGLNQETQYF
cdr3_nt: TGCGCCAGCAGCTTTAACCGAAGTGGGTTAAATCAAGAGACCCAGTACTTC
clone_size: .
j_call: TRBJ2-5
v_call: TRBV5-1
cdr3_length: 17
d_call: .

cdr3_aa: CATSDSGLEQYF
cdr3_nt: TGTGCCACCAGTGATTCTGGGCTCGAGCAGTACTTC
clone_size: many
j_call: TRBJ2-7
v_call: TRBV24-1
cdr3_length: 12
d_call: .

cdr3_aa: CASSLLPGLAGELFF
cdr3_nt: TGTGCCAGCAGTTTATTGCCCGGGTTGGCCGGGGAGCTGTTTTTT
clone_size: few
j_call: TRBJ2-2
v_call: TRBV12-3/TRBV12-4
cdr3_length: 15
d_call: .

cdr3_aa: CASSQSLVENQPQHF
cdr3_nt: TGTGCCAGCAGCCAGAGTCTAGTAGAAAATCAGCCCCAGCATTTT
clone_size: .
j_call: TRBJ1-5
v_call: TRBV5-1
cdr3_length: 15
d_call: .

cdr3_aa: CSVEDSYEQYF
cdr3_nt: TGCAGCGTTGAGGACTCCTACGAGCAGTACTTC
clone_size: many
j_call: TRBJ2-7
v_call: TRBV29-1
cdr3_length: 11
d_call: .

cdr3_aa: CASSYGAGNPTEAFF
cdr3_nt: TGTGCCAGCAGTTACGGGGCAGGGAATCCCACTGAAGCTTTCTTT
clone_size: .
j_call: TRBJ1-1
v_call: TRBV10-3
cdr3_length: 15
d_call: .

cdr3_aa: CASTLPGGFHEQYF
cdr3_nt: TGTGCCAGCACCCTTCCGGGGGGCTTTCACGAGCAGTACTTC
clone_size: .
j_call: TRBJ2-7
v_call: TRBV25-1
cdr3_length: 14
d_call: .

cdr3_aa: CASSLGHQMNTEAFF
cdr3_nt: TGCGCCAGCAGCTTGGGACACCAGATGAACACTGAAGCTTTCTTT
clone_size: many
j_call: TRBJ1-1
v_call: TRBV5-1
cdr3_length: 15
d_call: .

cdr3_aa: CSARDDRTPGAYEQYF
cdr3_nt: TGCAGTGCTAGAGATGACCGGACCCCGGGGGCCTACGAGCAGTACTTC
clone_size: few
j_call: TRBJ2-7
v_call: TRBV20-1
cdr3_length: 16
d_call: .

cdr3_aa: CASSQFSPYQPQHF
cdr3_nt: TGCGCCAGCAGCCAATTCTCGCCGTATCAGCCCCAGCATTTT
clone_size: few
j_call: TRBJ1-5
v_call: TRBV4-1
cdr3_length: 14
d_call: .

cdr3_aa: CASTLSGDSGNTIYF
cdr3_nt: TGTGCCAGCACTTTGAGCGGAGACTCTGGAAACACCATATATTTT
clone_size: many
j_call: TRBJ1-3
v_call: TRBV2
cdr3_length: 15
d_call: .